This TCR beta chain came from a study of neurological immune-mediated disorders. The sample holds many counts of this clonotype. With 4 bases removed from V and 6 bases from J, the gap between germline ends came to 12 bases. Germline V gene lookup returns CDR1 DFQATT and CDR2 SNEGSKA (reference sequence). The CDR3 totals 12 residues. Time point defined: longitudinal time-point 1 (baseline). 2 million unsorted PBMCs were stored in RNAlater at -80 °C before RNA extraction. With 10-nucleotide random UMIs included, cDNA was synthesized by 5'RACE. TCRdb used MiXCR to reprocess the 5' RACE reads, holding one entry per CDR3 protein. Of tens of thousands of distinct CDR3 sequences listed, approximately 12% were seen once; the top ten hold more than 6.5%.

J is TRBJ1-1 and V is TRBV20-1, with D maybe TRBD1 (5 bases). The receptor was derived from a male donor with HTLV-1-associated myelopathy (HAM/TSP). Material for sequencing was PBMCs. The CDR3 DNA reads as TGCAGTGCTATCCGACAGTTAGCTGAAGCTTTCTTT. It codes for CSAIRQLAEAFF.